The 12 T cell receptor beta chains reported below all come from one sample, sequenced in a study of identical twins. One entry per CDR3 protein results from TCRdb running MiXCR on the 5' RACE reads. The sample records 700,000 or so distinct CDR3 sequences, over 8.5% being singletons. These data were likewise used in another study, on yellow fever vaccine responses in identical twins.

What was sequenced was PBMCs. These receptors were taken from a young woman in good health.

This chain links TRBV7-9 with TRBJ2-5; weak D call: TRBD1 (6 bases). Trimming took off 3 bases at V and 2 bases at J, with 13 bases between the two ends. This CDR3 contains 15 residues. Germline-derived CDR1 and CDR2 are SEHNR and FQNEAQ (reference sequence). The DNA for the CDR3 is TGTGCCAGCAGCTTCAGGACAGAAAAGCAAGAGACCCAGTACTTC. This translates into CASSFRTEKQETQYF.

V and J are TRBV3-1 and TRBJ2-1; D gene unclear. The CDR3 contains 15 residues. CDR1 is LGHDT, CDR2 YNNKEL, per germline (reference sequence). V lost 1 base, J lost 2 bases, and 9 bases lay in between. The CDR3 protein is CASSQVRPPYNEQFF. DNA for the CDR3: TGTGCCAGCAGCCAAGTGCGACCCCCCTACAATGAGCAGTTCTTC.

The rearrangement joins TRBV4-3 to TRBJ2-2, with D uncertain. With 1 base removed from V and 0 bases from J, the gap between germline ends came to 6 bases. CDR1 and CDR2 (germline): LGHNA, YSLEER. This CDR3 spans 15 amino acids. CDR3 sequence (DNA): TGCGCCAGCAGCCAAGTGGGGACGAACACCGGGGAGCTGTTTTTT. This codes for CASSQVGTNTGELFF.

This clonotype was picked up a small number of times. The chain links TRBV20-1 to TRBJ2-1; 9 bases align to TRBD1. V was clipped by 6 bases and J by 6 bases; unmatched bases: 12. The length of the CDR3 is 15 residues. CDR1 is DFQATT, CDR2 SNEGSKA, per germline (reference sequence). CDR3 sequence (DNA): TGCAGTGCCGGAAGACGGGACAGGGATGGCAATGAGCAGTTCTTC. Amino acid sequence: CSAGRRDRDGNEQFF.

The chain combines TRBV12-3 or TRBV12-4 with TRBJ2-1; D is possibly TRBD2 (6 bases). With 10 bases removed from V and 4 bases from J, the gap between germline ends came to 11 bases. The CDR3 loop spans 12 amino acids. The DNA of the CDR3 is TGTGCCACCACCGGGAGTTACAATGAGCAGTTCTTC. Protein sequence: CATTGSYNEQFF.

At least ten counts were recorded for this clonotype. The rearrangement uses TRBV20-1 and TRBJ2-3; 11 bases map to TRBD2. CDR1 is DFQATT and CDR2 is SNEGSKA in the germline V gene (reference sequence). The V segment lost 3 bases and the J segment 0 bases; nucleotides outside the gene matches: 17. The CDR3 loop spans 20 amino acids. Here the CDR3 reads CSASSLAGGPSRKSTDTQYF. CDR3 sequence (DNA): TGCAGTGCTAGTTCTTTAGCGGGAGGGCCTAGCCGAAAGAGCACAGATACGCAGTATTTT.

The chain employs TRBV4-2 and TRBJ2-7; D possibly corresponds to TRBD2 (6 bases). Germline V gives CDR1 LGHNA, CDR2 YNFKEQ. Trimming removed 5 bases at V and 4 bases at J, with 15 bases between. The CDR3 loop spans 14 amino acids. CDR3 nucleotides: TGTGCCAGCAGCTCCCGGGACTGCGGATACGAGCAGTACTTC. Its translation is CASSSRDCGYEQYF.

A word on this clonotype: A much bigger clone sits one base away, suggesting this may be a read error. The rearrangement uses TRBV2 and TRBJ2-3; 9 bases are a match to TRBD1. J lost 6 bases, V lost 4 bases, and 8 bases had no gene match. Germline CDR1 SNHLY, CDR2 FYNNEI. The CDR3 is made up of 15 amino acids. In nucleotides, the CDR3 is TGTGCCAGCAGTGTGTCCGGGACAGGGTCGGATACGCAGTATTTT. It codes for CASSVSGTGSDTQYF.

The rearrangement joins TRBV11-2 to TRBJ2-1; 7 bases align to TRBD1. Germline CDR1 reads SGHAT; CDR2 reads FQNNGV. CDR3 length equals 20 residues. The junction had 21 bases not matched to a gene; V was cut back by 3 bases and J by 4 bases. The CDR3 here is CASSFEPSQGFSTKYNEQFF. DNA of the CDR3: TGTGCCAGCAGCTTCGAACCGTCACAGGGGTTCTCGACGAAATACAATGAGCAGTTCTTC. Variable domain in full (rest from reference TRBV11-2 and TRBJ2-1): EAGVAQSPRYKIIEKRQSVAFWCNPISGHATLYWYQQILGQGPKLLIQFQNNGVVDDSQLPKDRFSAERLKGVDSTLKIQPAKLEDSAVYLCASSFEPSQGFSTKYNEQFFGPGTRLTVL.

This clonotype occurred a few times. The chain is built from TRBV20-1 and TRBJ2-2; 8 positions agree with TRBD2. V lost 0 bases, J lost 5 bases, and 8 bases stayed unmatched. The CDR3 has 16 amino acids. Germline CDR1 is DFQATT and CDR2 is SNEGSKA (reference sequence). The CDR3 sequence: CSARELASGRTGELFF. The DNA for the CDR3 is TGCAGTGCTAGAGAATTGGCTAGCGGGCGGACCGGGGAGCTGTTTTTT.

This sequence joins TRBV4-2 and TRBJ2-7; 7 positions match TRBD2. With 1 base clipped from V and 0 bases from J, the junction kept 6 bases outside the gene matches. The CDR3 sequence is 16 residues long. Germline assignment: CDR1 LGHNA and CDR2 YNFKEQ. CDR3 sequence: CASSQGAAGSSYEQYF. The CDR3 region has the DNA TGTGCCAGCAGCCAAGGGGCAGCGGGGAGCTCCTACGAGCAGTACTTC.

There are many counts of this clonotype. The rearrangement joins TRBV29-1 to TRBJ2-2, with 8 bases that match TRBD1. The CDR3 is made up of 15 amino acids. CDR1 SQVTM and CDR2 ANQGSEA come from the germline V gene. Trimming took 1 base from V and 4 from J; bases not matched to a gene: 5. CDR3 sequence (DNA): TGCAGCGTTGAAGTTTCCAGGGGGCTCACCGGGGAGCTGTTTTTT. Its protein is CSVEVSRGLTGELFF.